These 14 T cell receptor beta chains originate from one sample sequenced in a study of CD8 T cells in ankylosing spondylitis. TCRdb re-called the 5' RACE reads through MiXCR, storing one row per CDR3 protein. The table has around 150,000 distinct CDR3 sequences, 7.3% seen once; the top ten hold around 12%. Sequencing used blood, either unsorted or a sorted T cell fraction (not recorded which). The receptor source for this set is a female donor with ankylosing spondylitis or in good health (not recorded which).

This clonotype was seen many times. The chain employs TRBV5-1 and TRBJ1-4; unclear D gene. V lost 3 bases and J lost 0, with 6 bases in between. CDR3 length equals 14 residues. Per germline, CDR1 SGHRS and CDR2 YFSETQ. CDR3 coding DNA: TGCGCCAGCAGCTCCACCTCAACTAATGAAAAACTGTTTTTT. Amino acids: CASSSTSTNEKLFF.

This clonotype appeared many times. The V call is TRBV5-1, the J call TRBJ1-1; 7 bases align to TRBD1. After removal of 0 bases from V and 1 base from J, the junction contained 6 bases not matched to a gene. There are 16 residues in the CDR3. Germline values: CDR1 SGHRS, CDR2 YFSETQ. CDR3 region: CASSLGTGTRNTEAFF. In nucleotides, the CDR3 is TGCGCCAGCAGCTTGGGGACAGGTACGAGGAACACTGAAGCTTTCTTT.

This clonotype was counted many times. V usage is TRBV27 and J usage is TRBJ1-4; TRBD1 might be the D (6 bases). This CDR3 spans 14 amino acids. Trimming took off 6 bases at V and 8 bases at J, with 16 bases between the two ends. The germline CDR1 and CDR2 sequences are MNHEY and SMNVEV (reference sequence). The CDR3 here is CASRQQGGGEKLFF. The CDR3 nucleotides are TGTGCCAGCAGACAACAGGGAGGCGGCGAAAAACTGTTTTTT.

This clonotype was detected only a few times. V and J are TRBV7-9 and TRBJ1-5, with no clear D. V gave up 3 bases and J gave up 3 bases, with 9 bases separating them. This CDR3 comprises 14 residues. Germline-derived CDR1 and CDR2 are SEHNR and FQNEAQ (reference sequence). CDR3 in DNA: TGTGCCAGCAGCTTCGACATAACCAATCAGCCCCAGCATTTT. It codes for CASSFDITNQPQHF.

Ten or more counts support this clonotype. The V and J genes are TRBV3-1 and TRBJ1-5; no firm D call. Between the trimmed V and J ends, which lost 2 bases and 5 bases, there was a span of 7 bases. Germline V gene lookup returns CDR1 LGHDT and CDR2 YNNKEL (reference sequence). There are 13 residues in the CDR3. CDR3 DNA sequence: TGTGCCAGCAGCCAAATGGTTGATCAGCCCCAGCATTTT. Its protein is CASSQMVDQPQHF.

This clonotype was detected ten times or more. The chain has TRBV20-1 and TRBJ2-7; D not certain. The CDR3 runs to 11 residues. In germline, CDR1 is DFQATT, CDR2 SNEGSKA (reference sequence). V shed 6 bases and J shed 6 bases, with 12 bases lying between them. The CDR3 DNA reads as TGCAGTGCCCTCACAGACACCGAGCAGTACTTC. Amino acids: CSALTDTEQYF.

The table lists this clonotype with a few counts. The chain links TRBV6-5 to TRBJ1-6; no firm D call. The germline V gene has CDR1 MNHEY and CDR2 SVGAGI. V gave up 4 bases and J gave up 0 bases, with 4 bases separating them. This CDR3 is built from 14 residues. CDR3 nucleotide sequence: TGTGCCAGCAGTTGGGGCTCCTATAATTCACCCCTCCACTTT. It codes for CASSWGSYNSPLHF.

The gene calls are TRBV12-3 or TRBV12-4 and TRBJ1-1, with 8 bases matching TRBD1. The V segment lost 6 bases and the J segment 4 bases; nucleotides outside the gene matches: 4. The CDR3 covers 13 residues. This chain's CDR3 is CASRTGEGTEAFF. CDR3 nucleotide sequence: TGTGCCAGCAGGACAGGGGAGGGCACTGAAGCTTTCTTT.

This clonotype was counted a few times. The chain's CDR3 is CASSWGLAGRTDTQYF. CDR3 DNA: TGTGCCAGCAGCTGGGGACTAGCGGGGAGGACAGATACGCAGTATTTT. V gene TRBV7-2 combines with J gene TRBJ2-3, with 13 bases aligning to TRBD2. The junction had 4 bases not matched to a gene; V was cut back by 4 bases and J by 3 bases. In germline, CDR1 is SGHTA, CDR2 FQGNSA. This CDR3 spans 16 amino acids. Supplemented by reference TRBV7-2 and TRBJ2-3, the full variable domain reads GAGVSQSPSNKVTEKGKDVELRCDPISGHTALYWYRQSLGQGLEFLIYFQGNSAPDKSGLPSDRFSAERTGGSVSTLTIQRTQQEDSAVYLCASSWGLAGRTDTQYFGPGTRLTVL.

This clonotype has at least ten counts. The chain couples TRBV5-1 to TRBJ2-2; D call uncertain. The germline V gene encodes CDR1 SGHRS and CDR2 YFSETQ. V was trimmed by 1 base and J by 7 bases, leaving 8 bases between them. This CDR3 has 13 amino acids. The CDR3 bases are TGCGCCAGCAGCTTGCGAGGTGTCGGGGAGCTGTTTTTT. It encodes CASSLRGVGELFF.

On this clonotype: This may arise from a read error, as a much more abundant clone is one base away. The V gene is TRBV11-3, the J gene TRBJ2-3; possible D gene TRBD2, 6 bases. Germline assignment: CDR1 SGHNT and CDR2 YENEEA. This CDR3 region has 14 residues. For the CDR3, the DNA is TGTGCCAGCAACTTAGGAGGGAGCACAGATACGCAGTATTTT. It translates to CASNLGGSTDTQYF.

In this sample, this clonotype turned up a few times. V and J are TRBV4-3 and TRBJ2-2, with D perhaps TRBD2 (8 bases). V lost 7 bases and J 7 bases, leaving 19 bases between the germline ends. Germline V gives CDR1 LGHNA, CDR2 YSLEER. CDR3 size: 15 residues. As DNA, the CDR3 is TGCGCCAGCAATCCCGGGAGGGGGCTTGTCGGGGAGCTGTTTTTT. Its protein is CASNPGRGLVGELFF.

Ten or more counts support this clonotype. The chain has TRBV12-3 or TRBV12-4 and TRBJ1-2, with TRBD1 matching 8 bases. The V segment lost 6 bases and the J segment 5 bases; nucleotides outside the gene matches: 11. This CDR3 spans 15 amino acids. CDR3: CASSLLRTGLYGYTF. The CDR3 DNA reads TGTGCCAGCAGCCTTCTCAGGACAGGGCTTTATGGCTACACCTTC.

This clonotype occurred many times. This chain connects TRBV20-1 to TRBJ2-7, with 9 bases lining up with TRBD1. V was pared by 6 bases and J by 1 base, with 7 bases of the junction left unmatched. The CDR3 covers 14 residues. Germline assignment: CDR1 DFQATT and CDR2 SNEGSKA (reference sequence). As DNA, the CDR3 is TGCAGTGCAATCGGGACAGGGAGGTCCTACGAGCAGTACTTC. Protein: CSAIGTGRSYEQYF.